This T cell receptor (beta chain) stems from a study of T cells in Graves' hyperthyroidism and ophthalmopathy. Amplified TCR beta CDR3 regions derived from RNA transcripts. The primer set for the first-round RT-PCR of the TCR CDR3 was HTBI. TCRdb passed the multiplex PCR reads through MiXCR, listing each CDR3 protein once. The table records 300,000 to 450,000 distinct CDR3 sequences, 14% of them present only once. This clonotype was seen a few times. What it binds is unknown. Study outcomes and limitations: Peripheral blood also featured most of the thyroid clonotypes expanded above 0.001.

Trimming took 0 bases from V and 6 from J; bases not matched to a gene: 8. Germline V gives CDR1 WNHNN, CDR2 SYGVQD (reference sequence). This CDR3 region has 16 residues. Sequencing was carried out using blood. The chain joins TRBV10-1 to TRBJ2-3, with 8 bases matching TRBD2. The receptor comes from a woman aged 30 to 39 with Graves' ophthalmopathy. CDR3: CASSESAGGHVDTQYF. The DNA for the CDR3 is TGCGCCAGCAGTGAGTCGGCGGGGGGCCATGTTGATACGCAGTATTTT.